These 16 T cell receptor beta chains share one sample of origin, sequenced in a study of T cells in Graves' hyperthyroidism and ophthalmopathy. Template material for amplifying TCR beta CDR3 regions consisted of RNA transcripts. The TCR CDR3 first-round RT-PCR relied on the HTBI primer set. TCRdb re-derived calls from the multiplex PCR reads in MiXCR, one entry per CDR3 protein. The table includes about 200,000 distinct CDR3 sequences, 15% to 20% detected once. Sequenced input: blood. The receptors derive from a man aged 35 to 55 with Graves' hyperthyroidism.

This clonotype was seen many times. The rearrangement joins TRBV28 to TRBJ1-2, with D possibly being TRBD1 (6 bases). From germline, CDR1 is MDHEN and CDR2 SYDVKM. V shed 6 bases and J shed 4 bases, with 18 bases lying between them. The CDR3 spans 15 residues. CDR3 sequence: CASSQNGAGAYGYTF. CDR3 DNA: TGTGCCAGCAGCCAAAACGGGGCAGGGGCCTATGGCTACACCTTC.

This clonotype has at least ten counts. The chain carries TRBV5-5 and TRBJ2-5; D uncertain. The CDR3 has 13 amino acids. Trimming shortened V by 1 base and J by 2 bases, and 6 bases separated the two germline ends. Looked up from germline, CDR1 is SGHKS and CDR2 is YYEKEE (reference sequence). For the CDR3, the DNA is TGTGCCAGCAGCTTGTATGGGCAAGAGACCCAGTACTTC. Translation gives CASSLYGQETQYF.

This clonotype appeared many times. The rearrangement joins TRBV28 to TRBJ1-5; D might be TRBD1 (5 bases). V lost 11 bases and J lost 4, with 12 bases in between. CDR3 length: 12 amino acids. CDR1 is MDHEN and CDR2 is SYDVKM in the germline V gene. DNA for the CDR3: TGTGCCGCGGGGGTTTGGAATCAGCCCCAGCATTTT. Residues: CAAGVWNQPQHF.

The V and J genes are TRBV9 and TRBJ1-5, with TRBD1 matching 7 bases. The CDR3 sequence is 14 residues long. Looked up from germline, CDR1 is SGDLS and CDR2 is YYNGEE. V shed 3 bases and J 5 bases; nucleotides not matched to a gene: 5. CDR3 loop: CASSAGTADQPQHF. The CDR3 DNA reads TGTGCCAGCAGCGCCGGGACAGCCGATCAGCCCCAGCATTTT.

This clonotype was seen ten or more times. This rearrangement joins TRBV7-9 to TRBJ2-7, with a weak D call TRBD1 (5 bases). The germline CDR1 and CDR2 sequences are SEHNR and FQNEAQ (reference sequence). The CDR3 consists of 16 residues. V was pared by 4 bases and J by 2 bases, with 18 bases between. CDR3 in amino acids: CASSSSDMTDPYEQYF. The CDR3, as DNA: TGTGCCAGCAGCTCGAGCGACATGACAGACCCCTACGAGCAGTACTTC. The full variable domain, completed using reference TRBV7-9 and TRBJ2-7, is DTGVSQNPRHKITKRGQNVTFRCDPISEHNRLYWYRQTLGQGPEFLTYFQNEAQLEKSRLLSDRFSAERPKGSFSTLEIQRTEQGDSAMYLCASSSSDMTDPYEQYFGPGTRLTVT.

The rearrangement links TRBV19 to TRBJ2-1; 10 bases are shared with TRBD2. Germline V lookup: CDR1 LNHDA, CDR2 SQIVND (reference sequence). V trimming: 0 bases; J trimming: 1 base; junction bases outside the gene matches: 3. There are 17 residues in the CDR3. CDR3 amino acids: CASSIEGLAVSYNEQFF. The CDR3 nucleotides are TGTGCCAGTAGTATAGAAGGACTAGCGGTATCCTACAATGAGCAGTTCTTC.

This clonotype was detected ten times or more. The chain combines TRBV20-1 with TRBJ2-5, with D possibly TRBD2 on 5 matching bases. V lost 6 bases, J lost 4 bases, and 15 bases lay in between. Germline assignment: CDR1 DFQATT and CDR2 SNEGSKA (reference sequence). The CDR3 loop spans 13 amino acids. The CDR3 DNA sequence: TGCAGTGCCTCGGGGTCCACTAGAGAGACCCAGTACTTC. It yields the protein CSASGSTRETQYF.

The table lists this clonotype with many counts. The chain uses TRBV27 and TRBJ1-1; unclear D gene. The germline V gene encodes CDR1 MNHEY and CDR2 SMNVEV (reference sequence). The CDR3 length is 16 residues. Trimming stripped 4 bases from V and 3 bases from J, with 18 bases between. Here the CDR3 DNA reads TGTGCCAGCAGTTGGAAATCGGACGGAACTTACACTGAAGCTTTCTTT. Translated, it gives CASSWKSDGTYTEAFF.

The chain has TRBV5-1 and TRBJ2-3; 7 nucleotides align to TRBD1. V dropped 9 bases and J dropped 0; count of bases not matched to a gene: 7. CDR1 and CDR2 (germline): SGHRS, YFSETQ. The CDR3 is 14 amino acids. The CDR3 nucleotides read TGCGCCAACATGCGAGGGGGCAGCACAGATACGCAGTATTTT. Translation gives CANMRGGSTDTQYF.

This clonotype was picked up many times. The genes are TRBV5-1 and TRBJ1-1; D unclear. Germline lookup yields CDR1 SGHRS and CDR2 YFSETQ. The length of the CDR3 is 15 residues. The ends were cut back, 0 bases at V and 0 bases at J, with 9 bases in the middle. The CDR3 sequence: CASSLAESVNTEAFF. In DNA form, the CDR3 reads TGCGCCAGCAGCTTGGCCGAGTCGGTGAACACTGAAGCTTTCTTT.

Points on this clonotype: With a much larger clone just one base away, this may be a read error. The chain combines TRBV2 with TRBJ1-5; maybe TRBD1 (5 bases). V dropped 4 bases and J dropped 5 bases, with 12 bases sitting between them. The CDR3 has 14 residues. Germline V gene data show CDR1 as SNHLY and CDR2 as FYNNEI. DNA of the CDR3: TGTGCCAGCAGTGCAAGGCAGGGCGATCAGCCCCAGCATTTT. Its translation is CASSARQGDQPQHF.

This chain links TRBV29-1 with TRBJ1-2; D unclear. The CDR3 has 11 residues. V lost 5 bases, J lost 2 bases, and 6 bases lay in between. The V gene's germline CDR1 is SQVTM and CDR2 ANQGSEA. CDR3 sequence (DNA): TGCAGCGTTAATACCAACTATGGCTACACCTTC. Residues: CSVNTNYGYTF.

V gene TRBV6-5 combines with J gene TRBJ1-1; TRBD1 agrees at 7 bases. This CDR3 contains 15 residues. Trimming at V came to 2 bases and at J to 4 bases, leaving 7 bases not matched to a gene. Germline CDR1 MNHEY, CDR2 SVGAGI. CDR3 amino acids: CASSYKTGRATEAFF. The CDR3 nucleotides are TGTGCCAGCAGTTACAAGACAGGGCGGGCCACTGAAGCTTTCTTT.

This clonotype has at least ten counts. The V call is TRBV7-8, the J call TRBJ2-3; D may be TRBD2 (6 bases). This CDR3 contains 14 residues. The V end was cut by 5 bases, the J end by 2 bases, with 11 bases between. CDR1 is SGHVS and CDR2 is FQNEAQ in the germline V gene. The CDR3 DNA is TGTGCCAGCAGCCTGGGACTGAACACAGATACGCAGTATTTT. This codes for CASSLGLNTDTQYF.

The genes are TRBV15 and TRBJ1-6; TRBD1 matches at 7 bases. Germline CDR1 is LNHNV and CDR2 is YYDKDF (reference sequence). There are 12 residues in the CDR3. Unmatched junction bases numbered 10, after V lost 6 bases and J lost 17 bases. The CDR3 is CATSPSGTAVHF. CDR3 DNA: TGTGCCACCAGTCCGTCCGGGACAGCAGTCCACTTT.

This clonotype was picked up a small number of times. The V and J genes are TRBV3-1 and TRBJ1-5, with D unresolved. The germline gives CDR1 LGHDT, CDR2 YNNKEL (reference sequence). The length of the CDR3 is 16 residues. V shed 0 bases and J shed 3 bases, with 12 bases lying between them. The DNA of the CDR3 is TGTGCCAGCAGCCAAGATTTTTTGAGGGACAATCAGCCCCAGCATTTT. It encodes CASSQDFLRDNQPQHF.